In this sample, the clone carrying this TCR beta chain turned up a few times. Participant ages covered about 18 to 100 years across 24 US areas. V shed 2 bases and J 10 bases; nucleotides not matched to a gene: 18. This CDR3 has 17 residues. Germline CDR1 LNHDA, CDR2 SQIVND (reference sequence). The data were obtained in a study of blood T cell repertoires in COVID-19. The authors' processing: Reference gene primers were amplified, and this amplification served to estimate nucleated cell counts. This table comes from immunoSEQ multiplex PCR, and its TCRdb copy is limited to in-frame clones, with some not included. The V and J calls and clone size are taken from that table; D and trimming were inferred from the DNA. The sample holds a few hundred thousand clones; about 88% are singletons and the top ten take 3.5% to 5%.

The receptor was isolated from a man aged 25-45 years with acute COVID-19. Sequencing was performed on PBMCs or T cells enriched from blood (not recorded which). V usage is TRBV19 and J usage is TRBJ1-1; 8 bases match TRBD1. The CDR3 coding sequence is TGTGCCAGTAGTATAAATGTAGGACAGGGCGGTTCTTTGGGAGCTTTCTTT. This encodes CASSINVGQGGSLGAFF.